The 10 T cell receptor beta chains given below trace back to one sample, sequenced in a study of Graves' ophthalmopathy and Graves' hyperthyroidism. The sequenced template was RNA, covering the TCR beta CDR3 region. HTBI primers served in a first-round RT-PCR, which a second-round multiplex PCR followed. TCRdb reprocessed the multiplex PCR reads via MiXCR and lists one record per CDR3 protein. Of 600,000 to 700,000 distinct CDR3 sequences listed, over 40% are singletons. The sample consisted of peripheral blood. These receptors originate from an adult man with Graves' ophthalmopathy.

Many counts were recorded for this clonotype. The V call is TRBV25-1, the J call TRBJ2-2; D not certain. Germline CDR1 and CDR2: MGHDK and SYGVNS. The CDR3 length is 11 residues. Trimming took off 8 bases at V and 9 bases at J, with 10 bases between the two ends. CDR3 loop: CASSVVRELFF. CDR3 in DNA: TGTGCCAGCTCGGTGGTGAGGGAGCTGTTTTTT.

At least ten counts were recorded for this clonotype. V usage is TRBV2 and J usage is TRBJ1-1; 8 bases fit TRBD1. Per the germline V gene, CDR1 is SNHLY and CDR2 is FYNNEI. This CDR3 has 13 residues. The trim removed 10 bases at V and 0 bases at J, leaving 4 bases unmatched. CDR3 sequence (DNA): TGTGCCAACCCGGGACAGGTGAACACTGAAGCTTTCTTT. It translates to CANPGQVNTEAFF. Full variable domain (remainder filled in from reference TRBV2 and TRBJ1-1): EPEVTQTPSHQVTQMGQEVILRCVPISNHLYFYWYRQILGQKVEFLVSFYNNEISEKSEIFDDQFSVERPDGSNFTLKIRSTKLEDSAMYFCANPGQVNTEAFFGQGTRLTVV.

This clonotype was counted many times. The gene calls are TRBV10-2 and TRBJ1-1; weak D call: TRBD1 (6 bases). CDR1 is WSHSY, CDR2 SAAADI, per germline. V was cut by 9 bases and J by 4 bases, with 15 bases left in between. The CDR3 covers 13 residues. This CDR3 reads CASLDRLVTEAFF. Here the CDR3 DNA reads TGCGCCAGTTTAGACAGGTTGGTCACTGAAGCTTTCTTT.

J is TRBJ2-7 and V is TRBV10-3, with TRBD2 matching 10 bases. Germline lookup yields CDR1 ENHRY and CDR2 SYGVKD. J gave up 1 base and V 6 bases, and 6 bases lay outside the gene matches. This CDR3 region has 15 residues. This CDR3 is CAIRDAGLASYEQYF. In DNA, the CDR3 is TGTGCCATCAGAGATGCGGGACTAGCGTCCTACGAGCAGTACTTC.

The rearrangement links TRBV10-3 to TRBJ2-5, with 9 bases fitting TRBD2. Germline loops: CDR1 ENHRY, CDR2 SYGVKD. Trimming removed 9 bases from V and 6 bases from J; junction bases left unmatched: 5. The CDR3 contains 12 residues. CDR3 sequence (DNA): TGTGCCATGCGGGAGGGGGCAAAGACCCAGTACTTC. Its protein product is CAMREGAKTQYF.

The CDR3 loop is CASSLSQGDQPQQYF. The CDR3 DNA sequence: TGTGCCAGCAGCTTGTCTCAGGGGGATCAGCCCCAGCAGTACTTC. The rearrangement links TRBV5-5 to TRBJ2-7; the match to TRBD1 covers 7 bases. CDR1 and CDR2 from the germline V gene are SGHKS and YYEKEE (reference sequence). Trimming removed 1 base from V and 8 bases from J; junction bases left unmatched: 12. This CDR3 contains 15 residues.

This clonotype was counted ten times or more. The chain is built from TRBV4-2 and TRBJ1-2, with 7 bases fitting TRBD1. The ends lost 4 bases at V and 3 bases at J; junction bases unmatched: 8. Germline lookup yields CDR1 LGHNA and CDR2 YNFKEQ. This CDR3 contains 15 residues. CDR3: CASSPNAGGHYGYTF. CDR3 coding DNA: TGTGCCAGCAGCCCCAACGCAGGGGGACACTATGGCTACACCTTC.

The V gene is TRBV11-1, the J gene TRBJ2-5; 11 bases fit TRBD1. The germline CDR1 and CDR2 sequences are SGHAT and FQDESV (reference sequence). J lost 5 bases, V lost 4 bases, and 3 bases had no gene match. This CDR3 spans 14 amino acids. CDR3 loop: CASSWTGGSETQYF. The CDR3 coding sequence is TGTGCCAGCAGCTGGACAGGGGGCTCGGAGACCCAGTACTTC.

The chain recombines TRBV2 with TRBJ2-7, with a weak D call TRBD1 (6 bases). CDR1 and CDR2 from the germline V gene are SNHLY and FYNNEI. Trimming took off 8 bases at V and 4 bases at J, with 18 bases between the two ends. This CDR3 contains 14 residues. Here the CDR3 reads CASGGGGFSYEQYF. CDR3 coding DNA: TGTGCCAGCGGGGGTGGGGGCTTCTCTTACGAGCAGTACTTC.

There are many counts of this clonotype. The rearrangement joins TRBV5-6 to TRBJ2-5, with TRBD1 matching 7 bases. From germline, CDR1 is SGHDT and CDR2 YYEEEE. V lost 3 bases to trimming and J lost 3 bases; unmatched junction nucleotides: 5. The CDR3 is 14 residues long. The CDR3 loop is CASSSTGLEETQYF. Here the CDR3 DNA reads TGTGCCAGCAGCTCGACAGGGTTGGAAGAGACCCAGTACTTC. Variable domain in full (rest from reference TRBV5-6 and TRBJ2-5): DAGVTQSPTHLIKTRGQQVTLRCSPKSGHDTVSWYQQALGQGPQFIFQYYEEEERQRGNFPDRFSGHQFPNYSSELNVNALLLGDSALYLCASSSTGLEETQYFGPGTRLLVL.